This T cell receptor (beta chain) was captured by sequencing in a study of human T cells and chemical hapten exposure. CDR1 is GTSNPN and CDR2 is SVGIG in the germline V gene (reference sequence). The CDR3 is 16 residues long. V was clipped by 1 base and J by 2 bases; unmatched bases: 7. TCRdb re-analysed the RACE reads in MiXCR, keeping a single row per CDR3 protein. The sample includes 80,000 to 100,000 distinct CDR3 sequences, 27% of them seen just once. Time point indicated: patch test 3, about 24 weeks after DPC sensitization. As for treatment: therapeutic diphenylcyclopropenone sensitization with weekly scalp DPC.

Here the sequenced sample was whole blood, taken in connection with sensitization to the hapten diphenylcyclopropenone (DPC). The TCR comes from a middle-aged man with alopecia areata. Some clones in this sample may be carry-over from other donors' samples. J is TRBJ2-3 and V is TRBV30, with 9 bases aligning to TRBD2. The CDR3 spells CAWSGGTSSITDTQYF. In nucleotides, the CDR3 is TGTGCCTGGAGTGGGGGGACTAGCTCCATCACAGATACGCAGTATTTT.